Below are 27 T cell receptor beta chains sequenced from a single sample in a study of T cell changes during pregnancy in multiple sclerosis. Clones were read by immunoSEQ multiplex PCR, and TCRdb kept only the in-frame ones, dropping some. The table lists fewer than 70,000 clones, about nine tenths of them singletons. Sequencing used peripheral blood, obtained in the second trimester of pregnancy. These receptor sequences come from a female donor in good health, enrolled as a control in a pregnancy study.

The chain links TRBV6-5 to TRBJ1-2; weak D call: TRBD1 (6 bases). The germline CDR1 and CDR2 sequences are MNHEY and SVGAGI. V was clipped by 5 bases and J by 10 bases, with 17 bases between them. The CDR3 has 13 residues. In DNA, the CDR3 is TGTGCCAGCAGTATACCGGGCAGGGGTGTCTACACCTTC. This codes for CASSIPGRGVYTF.

The chain joins TRBV27 to TRBJ1-2, with 9 bases aligning to TRBD1. There are 16 residues in the CDR3. V shed 2 bases and J 5 bases; nucleotides not matched to a gene: 9. The germline V gene encodes CDR1 MNHEY and CDR2 SMNVEV (reference sequence). CDR3 coding DNA: TGTGCCAGCAGTTTAGTGGGGACAGGGAAATATTATGGCTACACCTTC. Amino acids: CASSLVGTGKYYGYTF.

A remark on this clone: Sequence at one end of the junction differs from germline and may be a read error. The chain recombines TRBV7-7 with TRBJ2-5; TRBD2 matches at 10 bases. Germline assignment: CDR1 SSHAT and CDR2 FNYEAQ (reference sequence). The CDR3 extends over 16 amino acids. The CDR3 protein is CASSLDPAGGLGTQYF. CDR3 coding DNA: TGTGCTAGCAGCTTAGACCCAGCGGGGGGGCTGGGGACCCAGTACTTC.

By sample share, this clone is medium-sized. V and J are TRBV6-4 and TRBJ2-2; possible D gene TRBD2, 6 bases. The CDR3 has 15 residues. Trimming took off 3 bases at V and 0 bases at J, with 8 bases between the two ends. Germline CDR1 and CDR2: MRHNA and SNTAGT. CDR3 amino acids: CASSETGANTGELFF. CDR3 nucleotide sequence: TGTGCCAGCAGTGAGACGGGAGCGAACACCGGGGAGCTGTTTTTT.

The chain has TRBV18 and TRBJ2-7; TRBD2 matches at 7 bases. The germline gives CDR1 KGHSH, CDR2 LQKENI. The length of the CDR3 is 16 residues. Losses at the gene ends were 3 bases for V and 3 bases for J; bases not matched to a gene: 11. The CDR3 reads CASSPSWGAGNYEQYF. The DNA for the CDR3 is TGTGCCAGCTCACCTTCTTGGGGAGCGGGAAACTACGAGCAGTACTTC.

This sequence joins TRBV18 and TRBJ2-7; 9 bases line up with TRBD2. Trimming at V came to 6 bases and at J to 4 bases, leaving 10 bases not matched to a gene. Germline CDR1 and CDR2: KGHSH and LQKENI. The length of the CDR3 is 15 residues. This chain's CDR3 is CASSQSGTSNYEQYF. For the CDR3, the DNA is TGTGCCAGCTCGCAATCCGGGACTAGCAATTACGAGCAGTACTTC.

J is TRBJ2-5 and V is TRBV7-6, with TRBD1 matching 9 bases. The CDR3 loop spans 15 amino acids. V lost 5 bases, J lost 5 bases, and 9 bases stayed unmatched. CDR1 and CDR2 (germline): SGHVS, FNYEAQ. CDR3 coding DNA: TGTGCCAGCAGCCAAAGACAGGGGGAGGGGGAGACCCAGTACTTC. Amino acids: CASSQRQGEGETQYF.

The genes are TRBV2 and TRBJ2-5; TRBD2 aligns across 12 bases. V trimming: 6 bases; J trimming: 1 base; junction bases outside the gene matches: 9. The CDR3 is 17 amino acids. Germline CDR1 SNHLY, CDR2 FYNNEI. The CDR3 loop is CASRERTSGGSQETQYF. CDR3 bases: TGTGCCAGCAGAGAACGAACTAGCGGGGGGAGCCAAGAGACCCAGTACTTC.

The CDR3 coding sequence is TGCGCCAGCAGCTTGGAGCCCTTTACTAGCAGCTCCTACAATGAGCAGTTCTTC. This translates into CASSLEPFTSSSYNEQFF. The chain combines TRBV5-1 with TRBJ2-1; D may be TRBD2 (6 bases). Germline V gene data show CDR1 as SGHRS and CDR2 as YFSETQ. The CDR3 runs to 18 residues. Trimming took off 0 bases at V and 0 bases at J, with 16 bases between the two ends.

The chain uses TRBV6-5 and TRBJ2-5, with 8 bases lining up with TRBD1. The J segment lost 5 bases and the V segment lost 2 bases, leaving 4 bases of the junction unmatched. Germline values: CDR1 MNHEY, CDR2 SVGAGI. This CDR3 is built from 14 residues. The CDR3 region is CASSYQTGAETQYF. The CDR3 DNA follows: TGTGCCAGCAGTTACCAGACAGGGGCCGAGACCCAGTACTTC.

J is TRBJ2-7 and V is TRBV18; 9 nucleotides match TRBD1. The CDR3 covers 13 residues. In germline, CDR1 is KGHSH, CDR2 LQKENI. The junction had 2 bases not matched to a gene; V was cut back by 5 bases and J by 3 bases. The CDR3, as DNA: TGTGCCAGCTCAAAGGGACAGGGCTACGAGCAGTACTTC. The encoded protein is CASSKGQGYEQYF.

The chain links TRBV9 to TRBJ2-1; a possible D gene is TRBD1 (5 bases). In germline, CDR1 is SGDLS, CDR2 YYNGEE. The V and J ends lost 2 bases and 0 bases respectively, with 9 bases between them. The CDR3 covers 15 residues. The CDR3 here is CASSVGQGSYNEQFF. The CDR3 nucleotides are TGTGCCAGCAGCGTGGGTCAGGGCTCCTACAATGAGCAGTTCTTC.

The chain links TRBV7-8 to TRBJ1-2; D is uncertain. The V and J ends lost 4 bases and 3 bases respectively, with 9 bases between them. This CDR3 spans 13 amino acids. Germline V lookup: CDR1 SGHVS, CDR2 FQNEAQ. CDR3 in DNA: TGTGCCAGCAGCTCGGGGAGGGACTATGGCTACACCTTC. Amino acid sequence: CASSSGRDYGYTF.

The genes are TRBV11-2 and TRBJ1-2, with a possible D match to TRBD1 (5 bases). From germline, CDR1 is SGHAT and CDR2 FQNNGV. V was trimmed by 4 bases and J by 6 bases, leaving 12 bases between them. CDR3 length: 13 amino acids. The CDR3 region is CASSYGGFHGYTF. CDR3 in DNA: TGTGCCAGCAGCTACGGGGGGTTTCATGGCTACACCTTC.

This chain connects TRBV7-9 to TRBJ2-5; 11 bases align to TRBD1. With 5 bases clipped from V and 3 bases from J, the junction kept 5 bases outside the gene matches. The germline V gene has CDR1 SEHNR and CDR2 FQNEAQ (reference sequence). This CDR3 has 15 amino acids. DNA for the CDR3: TGTGCCAGCAGCCAGGGGGACAGGGGGAAAGAGACCCAGTACTTC. This codes for CASSQGDRGKETQYF.

This clone was detected once. The rearrangement uses TRBV4-2 and TRBJ2-3, with D possibly being TRBD2 (5 bases). Germline V gene sequence: CDR1 LGHNA, CDR2 YNFKEQ. The V and J ends lost 1 base and 8 bases respectively, with 10 bases between them. This CDR3 has 13 residues. CDR3 sequence: CASSQAKGVTQYF. The CDR3 coding sequence is TGTGCCAGCAGCCAAGCGAAGGGAGTTACGCAGTATTTT.

The chain combines TRBV28 with TRBJ2-7; unclear D gene. This CDR3 spans 13 amino acids. CDR1 is MDHEN, CDR2 SYDVKM, per germline. Trimming cost V 5 bases and J 2 bases, with 10 bases left between them. This CDR3 reads CASSIDTPYEQYF. CDR3 DNA sequence: TGTGCCAGCAGTATTGACACGCCCTACGAGCAGTACTTC.

The V call is TRBV7-6, the J call TRBJ2-3; D might be TRBD2 (5 bases). Per germline, CDR1 SGHVS and CDR2 FNYEAQ. Trimming removed 4 bases from V and 0 bases from J, with 5 bases in between. The CDR3 covers 13 residues. CDR3 coding DNA: TGTGCCAGCAGCTGGACTAGCACAGATACGCAGTATTTT. The encoded protein is CASSWTSTDTQYF.

V is TRBV5-6 and J is TRBJ1-1, with 8 nucleotides matching TRBD1. Trimming at V came to 3 bases and at J to 1 base, leaving 8 bases not matched to a gene. CDR3 length: 16 residues. Germline CDR1 and CDR2: SGHDT and YYEEEE. The CDR3 coding sequence is TGTGCCAGCAGCTATCTGCGCGGGACAGGGAACACTGAAGCTTTCTTT. As protein: CASSYLRGTGNTEAFF.

This rearrangement joins TRBV6-5 to TRBJ2-1, with 10 bases that match TRBD2. Germline CDR1 is MNHEY and CDR2 is SVGAGI. After removal of 5 bases from V and 1 base from J, the junction contained 2 bases not matched to a gene. CDR3 length: 15 residues. The CDR3 bases are TGTGCCAGCAGTATTAGCGGGAGGTCCTACAATGAGCAGTTCTTC. Residues: CASSISGRSYNEQFF.

The rearrangement joins TRBV18 to TRBJ1-3; no reliable D call. V lost 0 bases and J 3 bases, leaving 9 bases between the germline ends. Germline V gene lookup returns CDR1 KGHSH and CDR2 LQKENI. This CDR3 is 15 amino acids long. The CDR3 reads CASSPPNRVGNTIYF. For the CDR3, the DNA is TGTGCCAGCTCACCACCGAACAGAGTTGGAAACACCATATATTTT.

The chain joins TRBV19 to TRBJ2-7; 8 positions agree with TRBD1. V shed 10 bases and J 0 bases; nucleotides not matched to a gene: 8. Germline values: CDR1 LNHDA, CDR2 SQIVND (reference sequence). This CDR3 is built from 14 residues. CDR3 sequence: CATRRTGNSYEQYF. CDR3 nucleotide sequence: TGTGCCACCCGCCGGACAGGGAACTCCTACGAGCAGTACTTC. The full variable domain, completed using reference TRBV19 and TRBJ2-7, is DGGITQSPKYLFRKEGQNVTLSCEQNLNHDAMYWYRQDPGQGLRLIYYSQIVNDFQKGDIAEGYSVSREKKESFPLTVTSAQKNPTAFYLCATRRTGNSYEQYFGPGTRLTVT.

This clone occurred once. The chain is built from TRBV11-1 and TRBJ1-3; perhaps TRBD1 as D (6 bases). Looked up from germline, CDR1 is SGHAT and CDR2 is FQDESV (reference sequence). The CDR3 length is 14 residues. V lost 7 bases and J lost 1, with 11 bases in between. The chain's CDR3 is CASNNRASGNTIYF. The CDR3 DNA is TGTGCCAGCAACAACAGGGCTTCTGGAAACACCATATATTTT.

The gene calls are TRBV11-3 and TRBJ1-1; no firm D call. This CDR3 has 15 amino acids. Germline assignment: CDR1 SGHNT and CDR2 YENEEA. The V gene lost 5 bases and the J gene lost 0 bases, with 13 bases spanning the gap. Here the CDR3 DNA reads TGTGCCAGCAGCGAGGGCGGAACAATGAACACTGAAGCTTTCTTT. It translates to CASSEGGTMNTEAFF.

V gene TRBV18 combines with J gene TRBJ1-5, with a weak D call TRBD1 (5 bases). The length of the CDR3 is 15 residues. The germline V gene encodes CDR1 KGHSH and CDR2 LQKENI. Deletions cut 3 bases from V and 0 bases from J, with 9 bases between. CDR3 residues: CASSPTQASNQPQHF. Here the CDR3 DNA reads TGTGCCAGCTCACCGACACAGGCTAGCAATCAGCCCCAGCATTTT.

In the case of this clone: A junction boundary mismatches the germline segment, possibly from a read error. This chain uses TRBV2 with TRBJ2-2; D is perhaps TRBD2 (6 bases). This CDR3 spans 15 amino acids. The germline V gene has CDR1 SNHLY and CDR2 FYNNEI. In DNA form, the CDR3 reads TGTGCCAGCAGTGAAGGGACTACGAACGCCGGGGAGCTGTTTTTT. Translation: CASSEGTTNAGELFF.

The chain links TRBV6-5 to TRBJ2-5; 9 bases fit TRBD2. Per germline, CDR1 MNHEY and CDR2 SVGAGI. The V gene end was trimmed by 1 base and the J gene end by 5 bases; junction bases not matched to a gene: 5. The CDR3 sequence is 15 residues long. The CDR3 here is CASSYWREGGETQYF. For the CDR3, the DNA is TGTGCCAGCAGTTACTGGCGGGAGGGTGGGGAGACCCAGTACTTC.